Listed below are T cell receptor beta chains from one sample, sequenced in a study of CD8 T cells in Susac syndrome. From the immunoSEQ multiplex PCR reads, TCRdb called clonotypes with MiXCR, one entry per CDR3 protein. The table shows roughly 200,000 distinct CDR3 sequences, with 90% to 95% occurring only once. Sequences were obtained from CD4+ T cells from PBMCs. These receptors came from a human donor with Susac syndrome. The CDR3 runs from the conserved cysteine through the conserved F or W. A D gene is named only where the DNA matches it firmly. Clone size is given for some rows only: seen once, a few or many times, or a class if the clone is expanded.

d_gene: -
j_gene: TRBJ2-5
v_gene: TRBV14
abundance: -
CDR3aa: CASSQTATQYF
CDR3nt: TGTGCCAGCAGCCAAACCGCGACCCAGTACTTC

d_gene: TRBD1
j_gene: TRBJ1-6
v_gene: TRBV18
abundance: -
CDR3aa: CASSPPGQGRNSPLHF
CDR3nt: TGTGCCAGCTCACCTCCGGGACAGGGGCGGAATTCACCCCTCCACTTT

d_gene: TRBD2
j_gene: TRBJ2-3
v_gene: TRBV20-1
abundance: -
CDR3aa: CSATSGGANTQYF
CDR3nt: TGCAGTGCTACTAGCGGGGGGGCAAATACGCAGTATTTT

d_gene: TRBD1
j_gene: TRBJ2-7
v_gene: TRBV12-3/TRBV12-4
abundance: -
CDR3aa: CASSPGQYSYEQYF
CDR3nt: TGTGCCAGCAGTCCGGGACAGTACTCCTACGAGCAGTACTTC

d_gene: -
j_gene: TRBJ1-1
v_gene: TRBV5-1
abundance: once
CDR3aa: CASSLRLGGTEAFF
CDR3nt: TGCGCCAGCAGCTTGCGTCTGGGAGGCACTGAAGCTTTCTTT

d_gene: -
j_gene: TRBJ2-7
v_gene: TRBV25-1
abundance: -
CDR3aa: CASSEYAVSYEQYF
CDR3nt: TGTGCCAGCAGTGAATATGCAGTCTCCTACGAGCAGTACTTC

d_gene: TRBD2
j_gene: TRBJ2-3
v_gene: TRBV29-1
abundance: once
CDR3aa: CSVDPAGIRTDTQYF
CDR3nt: TGCAGCGTTGATCCAGCGGGGATTCGCACAGATACGCAGTATTTT

d_gene: -
j_gene: TRBJ1-6
v_gene: TRBV12-3/TRBV12-4
abundance: -
CDR3aa: CASSLRLISPLHF
CDR3nt: TGTGCCAGCAGTTTGAGGTTAATATCACCCCTCCACTTT

d_gene: -
j_gene: TRBJ2-7
v_gene: TRBV4-3
abundance: -
CDR3aa: CASSQASRVTEQYF
CDR3nt: TGCGCCAGCAGCCAAGCCTCGAGGGTGACCGAGCAGTACTTC

d_gene: -
j_gene: TRBJ2-5
v_gene: TRBV15
abundance: -
CDR3aa: CATSGQAGETQYF
CDR3nt: TGTGCCACCTCCGGCCAGGCCGGGGAGACCCAGTACTTC

d_gene: -
j_gene: TRBJ1-1
v_gene: TRBV5-4
abundance: -
CDR3aa: CASSSPGTQNTEAFF
CDR3nt: TGTGCCAGCAGCTCCCCCGGGACACAGAACACTGAAGCTTTCTTT

d_gene: -
j_gene: TRBJ2-3
v_gene: TRBV3-1
abundance: -
CDR3aa: CASSQRGPDTQYF
CDR3nt: TGTGCCAGCAGCCAAAGGGGTCCAGATACGCAGTATTTT

d_gene: TRBD1
j_gene: TRBJ2-7
v_gene: TRBV5-6
abundance: -
CDR3aa: CASSPTGGGRYEQYF
CDR3nt: TGTGCCAGCAGTCCGACAGGGGGAGGCCGCTACGAGCAGTACTTC

d_gene: -
j_gene: TRBJ2-1
v_gene: TRBV29-1
abundance: -
CDR3aa: CSVGRMSYNEQFF
CDR3nt: TGCAGCGTAGGAAGGATGTCCTACAATGAGCAGTTCTTC

d_gene: -
j_gene: TRBJ1-4
v_gene: TRBV20-1
abundance: -
CDR3aa: CSARGFSLNEKLFF
CDR3nt: TGCAGTGCTAGGGGATTCAGCCTCAATGAAAAACTGTTTTTT

d_gene: TRBD1
j_gene: TRBJ1-2
v_gene: TRBV4-3
abundance: -
CDR3aa: CASSQDNRGLYDGYTF
CDR3nt: TGCGCCAGCAGCCAAGACAACAGGGGTTTGTATGATGGCTACACCTTC

d_gene: TRBD1
j_gene: TRBJ2-7
v_gene: TRBV18
abundance: -
CDR3aa: CASSPETGIVYEQYF
CDR3nt: TGTGCCAGCTCACCTGAGACAGGGATCGTCTACGAGCAGTACTTC

d_gene: -
j_gene: TRBJ2-1
v_gene: TRBV3-1
abundance: -
CDR3aa: CASSQLGKQFF
CDR3nt: TGTGCCAGCAGCCAACTTGGCAAGCAGTTCTTC

d_gene: -
j_gene: TRBJ2-6
v_gene: TRBV9
abundance: -
CDR3aa: CASKARSGANVLTF
CDR3nt: TGTGCCTCCAAGGCACGCTCTGGGGCCAACGTCCTGACTTTC

d_gene: -
j_gene: TRBJ1-5
v_gene: TRBV19
abundance: -
CDR3aa: CASSMGREGNQPQHF
CDR3nt: TGTGCCAGTAGTATGGGCCGCGAGGGAAATCAGCCCCAGCATTTT

d_gene: TRBD1
j_gene: TRBJ2-7
v_gene: TRBV5-6
abundance: -
CDR3aa: CASSPNRGGIYEQYF
CDR3nt: TGTGCCAGCAGCCCGAACAGGGGTGGGATCTACGAGCAGTACTTC

d_gene: -
j_gene: TRBJ2-3
v_gene: TRBV20-1
abundance: -
CDR3aa: CSATKTSSDTQYF
CDR3nt: TGCAGTGCCACTAAGACTAGTTCCGATACGCAGTATTTT

d_gene: -
j_gene: TRBJ2-4
v_gene: TRBV5-1
abundance: -
CDR3aa: CASSLTGLGAKNIQYF
CDR3nt: TGCGCCAGCAGCTTGACAGGGCTCGGGGCCAAAAACATTCAGTACTTC

d_gene: TRBD2
j_gene: TRBJ2-5
v_gene: TRBV20-1
abundance: -
CDR3aa: CSAKTSGGAETQYF
CDR3nt: TGCAGTGCTAAGACTAGCGGGGGGGCTGAGACCCAGTACTTC

d_gene: TRBD1
j_gene: TRBJ1-2
v_gene: TRBV18
abundance: -
CDR3aa: CASSPSGQDYGYTF
CDR3nt: TGTGCCAGCTCACCAAGCGGACAGGACTATGGCTACACCTTC

d_gene: TRBD1
j_gene: TRBJ2-3
v_gene: TRBV20-1
abundance: -
CDR3aa: CSATDRGAPDTQYF
CDR3nt: TGCAGTGCAACAGACAGGGGAGCTCCAGATACGCAGTATTTT

d_gene: -
j_gene: TRBJ2-2
v_gene: TRBV4-2
abundance: -
CDR3aa: CASSQGPYLAGELFF
CDR3nt: TGTGCCAGCAGCCAAGGGCCCTATTTGGCCGGGGAGCTGTTTTTT

d_gene: -
j_gene: TRBJ1-5
v_gene: TRBV2
abundance: -
CDR3aa: CASSRRIDQPQHF
CDR3nt: TGTGCCAGCAGTCGTCGGATTGATCAGCCCCAGCATTTT

d_gene: TRBD2
j_gene: TRBJ2-7
v_gene: TRBV20-1
abundance: -
CDR3aa: CSARPREAEQYF
CDR3nt: TGCAGTGCTAGACCTCGGGAGGCGGAGCAGTACTTC

d_gene: -
j_gene: TRBJ2-5
v_gene: TRBV20-1
abundance: -
CDR3aa: CSARVPAGGRETQYF
CDR3nt: TGCAGTGCTAGAGTCCCGGCTGGGGGGAGGGAGACCCAGTACTTC

d_gene: TRBD1
j_gene: TRBJ1-1
v_gene: TRBV29-1
abundance: -
CDR3aa: CSVDRGLNTEAFF
CDR3nt: TGCAGCGTTGACAGGGGGTTGAACACTGAAGCTTTCTTT

d_gene: -
j_gene: TRBJ1-6
v_gene: TRBV5-4
abundance: -
CDR3aa: CASSFKADYNSPLHF
CDR3nt: TGTGCCAGCAGCTTTAAGGCAGACTATAATTCACCCCTCCACTTT

d_gene: TRBD2
j_gene: TRBJ2-5
v_gene: TRBV2
abundance: -
CDR3aa: CASSRSSGQETQYF
CDR3nt: TGTGCCAGCAGCCGATCTAGCGGACAAGAGACCCAGTACTTC

d_gene: TRBD2
j_gene: TRBJ2-5
v_gene: TRBV7-9
abundance: -
CDR3aa: CASSPTSGLRETQYF
CDR3nt: TGTGCCAGCAGCCCGACTAGCGGCCTTAGGGAGACCCAGTACTTC

d_gene: TRBD2
j_gene: TRBJ2-1
v_gene: TRBV5-4
abundance: -
CDR3aa: CASSLRLAEGYNEQFF
CDR3nt: TGTGCCAGCAGCTTGCGGCTAGCGGAAGGTTACAATGAGCAGTTCTTC

d_gene: -
j_gene: TRBJ2-1
v_gene: TRBV2
abundance: once
CDR3aa: CASSEETGWGGEQFF
CDR3nt: TGTGCCAGCAGTGAAGAGACAGGGTGGGGAGGTGAGCAGTTCTTC

d_gene: -
j_gene: TRBJ2-1
v_gene: TRBV20-1
abundance: -
CDR3aa: CSARGDRRNEQFF
CDR3nt: TGCAGTGCTAGAGGAGACAGGCGCAATGAGCAGTTCTTC

d_gene: -
j_gene: TRBJ2-1
v_gene: TRBV20-1
abundance: -
CDR3aa: CSARDPASSGSYNEQFF
CDR3nt: TGCAGTGCTAGAGATCCCGCTAGCTCCGGCTCCTACAATGAGCAGTTCTTC

d_gene: TRBD1
j_gene: TRBJ1-2
v_gene: TRBV27
abundance: -
CDR3aa: CASSRTGTGTYGYTF
CDR3nt: TGTGCCAGCAGCCGCACCGGGACAGGTACCTATGGCTACACCTTC

d_gene: -
j_gene: TRBJ2-2
v_gene: TRBV5-1
abundance: -
CDR3aa: CASSLVGKIGELFF
CDR3nt: TGCGCCAGCAGCTTGGTAGGGAAGATCGGGGAGCTGTTTTTT

d_gene: -
j_gene: TRBJ2-5
v_gene: TRBV14
abundance: -
CDR3aa: CASSDGASMETQYF
CDR3nt: TGTGCCAGCAGCGACGGGGCAAGTATGGAGACCCAGTACTTC

d_gene: -
j_gene: TRBJ2-1
v_gene: TRBV5-6
abundance: -
CDR3aa: CASRNKTEYNEQFF
CDR3nt: TGTGCCAGCAGGAACAAGACCGAGTACAATGAGCAGTTCTTC

d_gene: -
j_gene: TRBJ1-2
v_gene: TRBV29-1
abundance: -
CDR3aa: CSVEMGINGYTF
CDR3nt: TGCAGCGTTGAAATGGGGATTAATGGCTACACCTTC

d_gene: -
j_gene: TRBJ2-1
v_gene: TRBV7-6
abundance: -
CDR3aa: CASSWGGAGVTNGEQFF
CDR3nt: TGTGCCAGCAGCTGGGGTGGGGCAGGGGTCACCAACGGTGAGCAGTTCTTC

d_gene: TRBD1
j_gene: TRBJ1-3
v_gene: TRBV30
abundance: -
CDR3aa: CAWSGQGAISGNTIYF
CDR3nt: TGTGCCTGGAGTGGACAGGGGGCGATCTCTGGAAACACCATATATTTT

d_gene: TRBD2
j_gene: TRBJ2-5
v_gene: TRBV20-1
abundance: -
CDR3aa: CSASEILAGGLGTQYF
CDR3nt: TGCAGTGCTAGTGAAATACTAGCGGGGGGGCTTGGGACCCAGTACTTC

d_gene: -
j_gene: TRBJ2-1
v_gene: TRBV18
abundance: -
CDR3aa: CASSRETGMNEQFF
CDR3nt: TGTGCCAGCTCGCGGGAGACAGGGATGAATGAGCAGTTCTTC

d_gene: -
j_gene: TRBJ2-5
v_gene: TRBV12-3/TRBV12-4
abundance: once
CDR3aa: CASSLGRPETQYF
CDR3nt: TGTGCCAGCAGTTTAGGTCGGCCTGAGACCCAGTACTTC

d_gene: -
j_gene: TRBJ2-3
v_gene: TRBV6-1
abundance: -
CDR3aa: CASREQPGADTQYF
CDR3nt: TGTGCCAGCAGGGAACAACCGGGGGCAGATACGCAGTATTTT

d_gene: TRBD1
j_gene: TRBJ1-6
v_gene: TRBV9
abundance: -
CDR3aa: CASSPSGQANSPLHF
CDR3nt: TGTGCCAGCAGCCCCTCGGGACAGGCAAATTCACCCCTCCACTTT

d_gene: TRBD1
j_gene: TRBJ1-6
v_gene: TRBV3-1
abundance: -
CDR3aa: CASSPQGTLLNSPLHF
CDR3nt: TGTGCCAGCAGCCCACAGGGGACGCTCCTAAATTCACCCCTCCACTTT

d_gene: -
j_gene: TRBJ2-7
v_gene: TRBV5-6
abundance: -
CDR3aa: CASSFGQLTYEQYF
CDR3nt: TGTGCCAGCAGCTTCGGACAGTTGACCTACGAGCAGTACTTC

d_gene: -
j_gene: TRBJ1-6
v_gene: TRBV9
abundance: -
CDR3aa: CASSSGASSYNSPLHF
CDR3nt: TGTGCCAGCAGCTCCGGAGCGAGCTCCTATAATTCACCCCTCCACTTT